This section outlines one T cell receptor (beta chain) sequence together with its context. This receptor's antigen is unknown. No base quality information exists; no much larger clone differs at one position. The trial excluded patients who had a history of autoimmune disease or who were on systemic immunosuppression. In every dose cohort, peripheral blood was drawn for TCR sequencing at baseline, cycle 4 day 1, and cycle 7 day 1. The samples were drawn from a first-in-human, open-label, multicenter phase I dose-escalation trial of ivuxolimab. Adults with locally advanced or metastatic head and neck squamous cell, hepatocellular, melanoma or renal cell carcinoma were enrolled in the trial. Before TCR sequencing, CD4+ T cells and CD8+ T cells from peripheral blood were sorted into separate populations. Including the terminal cysteine and phenylalanine, the CDR3 comprises 14 residues. Of all the DNA, just the CDR3 is kept, 42 bases in frame from base 1. Unmatched junction bases come to 12, with V trimmed by 7 bases and J by 7 bases. CDR1 and CDR2 are drawn from the germline V gene: SNHLY, FYNNEI.

The sample comes from a study of OX40 agonist ivuxolimab in advanced cancers. In the study overall: Ivuxolimab, which targeted the costimulatory receptor OX40 (CD134), was an agonistic, fully human IgG2 monoclonal antibody. Intravenous ivuxolimab was administered to patients every 2 weeks at six dose levels: 0.01, 0.1, 0.3, 1.5, 3 and 10 mg/kg. Patients were allowed to have had prior anti-PD-1, anti-PD-L1 or anti-CTLA-4 therapy, and roughly two fifths of the dose-escalation patients had been treated with checkpoint inhibitors. The dose-escalation cohort was almost 85% male with a mean age of around 62 years, ranging from about 20 to 85. The paper reports the monotherapy dose-escalation portion (N of about 50 patients) of the phase I ivuxolimab trial. Peripheral TCRbeta sequencing aimed to test whether ivuxolimab altered TCR sequence diversity and caused clonal T-cell expansion. Among the roughly 52 dose-escalation patients, 19 had hepatocellular carcinoma, 15 melanoma, 9 renal cell carcinoma and 9 head and neck cancer. Three dose-escalation patients achieved partial responses, one with hepatocellular carcinoma and two with cutaneous melanoma.

Genomic DNA was isolated from the sorted cells so that the TCRbeta CDR3 region could be sequenced. The immunoSEQ Assay was used to sequence the TCRbeta CDR3 regions. The table was pulled from immuneACCESS by TCRdb, which kept in-frame rearrangements only. Such tables lose some clones; where checked, under half of the loss comes from unresolved V genes, and the rest has no known cause. The sample table records fewer than 70,000 clones; roughly 90% of these occur just once. The top ten hold 12% of the sample. On the study overall, not on this receptor specifically: In partial responders in the 0.1-3.0 mg/kg groups, normalized peripheral clonal expansion was found to be among the lowest, especially among CD8+ T cells. After ivuxolimab, expanded clones were on average more numerous among CD8+ T cells than among CD4+ T cells. Clonal expansion of both CD4+ and CD8+ blood T cells was observed from baseline to week 6 at doses 0.1 to 3.0 mg/kg. Low levels of normalized T-cell clonal expansion were also seen in some nonresponding patients. Antigen specificity was not determined for the clonally expanded peripheral T cells.

Recombination connected TRBV2 to TRBJ2-7; a stretch of 8 junction bases matches TRBD1. The specimen was CD4+ or CD8+ T cells sorted from blood, collected in a trial of the OX40 agonist ivuxolimab. The receptor comes from an adult with an advanced solid tumor such as melanoma, head and neck, liver or kidney cancer. The CDR3 corresponds to CASTLQGAAPEQYF. The sequence in DNA is TGTGCCAGCACCTTGCAGGGGGCCGCCCCTGAGCAGTACTTC. The full variable domain, completed from the reference TRBV2 and TRBJ2-7 proteins outside the CDR3, reads EPEVTQTPSHQVTQMGQEVILRCVPISNHLYFYWYRQILGQKVEFLVSFYNNEISEKSEIFDDQFSVERPDGSNFTLKIRSTKLEDSAMYFCASTLQGAAPEQYFGPGTRLTVT.